The sequence of this T cell receptor (beta chain) was determined in a study of siplizumab effects on memory and regulatory T cells. The table came from immunoSEQ multiplex PCR; TCRdb's copy has only in-frame clones and leaves some out. The sample lists over 85,000 clones, around nine tenths occurring once. CDR1 is SGHAT, CDR2 FQDESV, per germline (reference sequence). V lost 7 bases and J lost 0, with 10 bases in between. The CDR3 runs 14 residues. The sequence was collected from a human donor in good health. The chain couples TRBV11-1 to TRBJ2-4; D is unresolved. Sequencing was carried out using CD4+ T cells sorted from blood. The CDR3 DNA sequence: TGTGCCAGCAACACCGACATAGCCAAAAACATTCAGTACTTC. Residues: CASNTDIAKNIQYF.